This record looks at one T cell receptor (beta chain) sequence and its context. RNA transcripts served as the template for amplifying TCR beta CDR3 regions. Primed by the HTBI set, a first-round RT-PCR was run on the TCR CDR3. Using its own MiXCR run on the multiplex PCR reads, TCRdb lists one record per CDR3 protein. The table includes about 480,000 distinct CDR3 sequences, approximately 15% detected once. This CDR3 comprises 18 residues. J lost 4 bases, V lost 4 bases, and 14 bases had no gene match. From germline, CDR1 is SEHNR and CDR2 FQNEAQ (reference sequence). The data belong to a study of T cells in Graves' hyperthyroidism and ophthalmopathy. Clinical symptoms, serum thyroxine, TRAb, thyroid ultrasound and orbital computed tomography informed diagnoses.

The sequenced material came from blood. V is TRBV7-9 and J is TRBJ2-3; 10 bases map to TRBD1. The receptor comes from a woman under 30 with Graves' hyperthyroidism. CDR3 nucleotide sequence: TGTGCCAGCAGCTCACCCAGTTCCGGGACAGGGGTCCCAGATACGCAGTATTTT. The encoded protein is CASSSPSSGTGVPDTQYF. Full variable domain (missing parts from reference TRBV7-9 and TRBJ2-3): DTGVSQNPRHKITKRGQNVTFRCDPISEHNRLYWYRQTLGQGPEFLTYFQNEAQLEKSRLLSDRFSAERPKGSFSTLEIQRTEQGDSAMYLCASSSPSSGTGVPDTQYFGPGTRLTVL.